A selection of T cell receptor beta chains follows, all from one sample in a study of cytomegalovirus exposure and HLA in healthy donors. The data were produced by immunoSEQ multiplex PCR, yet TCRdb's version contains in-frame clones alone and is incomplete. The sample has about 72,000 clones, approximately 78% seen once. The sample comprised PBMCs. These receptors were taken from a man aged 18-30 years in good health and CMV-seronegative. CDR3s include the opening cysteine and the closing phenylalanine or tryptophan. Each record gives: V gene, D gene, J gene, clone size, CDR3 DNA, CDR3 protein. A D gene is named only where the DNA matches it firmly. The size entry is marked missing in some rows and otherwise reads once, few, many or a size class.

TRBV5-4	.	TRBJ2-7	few	TGTGCCAGCAGCTTGGGGGCGGGGTCCTACGAGCAGTACTTC	CASSLGAGSYEQYF
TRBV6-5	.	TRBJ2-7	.	TGTGCCAGCAGTCGCGTAGTGGGAGCTGACTACGAGCAGTACTTC	CASSRVVGADYEQYF
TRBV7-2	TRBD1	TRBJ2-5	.	TGTGCCAGCAGCTCCGGGACAGGGTGGGAGACCCAGTACTTC	CASSSGTGWETQYF
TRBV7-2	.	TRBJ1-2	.	TGTGCCAGCAGCTTAGATGCAGCTAACTATGGCTACACCTTC	CASSLDAANYGYTF
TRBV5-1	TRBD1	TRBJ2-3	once	TGCGCCAGCAGCTCCTCACAGGGGGCGGTAACAGATACGCAGTATTTT	CASSSSQGAVTDTQYF
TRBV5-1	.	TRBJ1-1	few	TGCGCCAGCAGCAAGAACTCGGGGGGTGGTGAAGCTTTCTTT	CASSKNSGGGEAFF
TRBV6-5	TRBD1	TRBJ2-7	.	TGTGCCAGCAGGAAGAAACAGGGGGAGCAGTACTTC	CASRKKQGEQYF
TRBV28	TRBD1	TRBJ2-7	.	TGTGCCAGCAGCTTCAGTCGTGGGACAGCGACCTACGAGCAGTACTTC	CASSFSRGTATYEQYF
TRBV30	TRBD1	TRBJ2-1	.	TGTGCCTGGAGGATCGACAGGGACAATGAGCAGTTCTTC	CAWRIDRDNEQFF
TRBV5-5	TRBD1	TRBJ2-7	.	TGTGCCAGCATATCGACAGGGGTCATCTACGAGCAGTACTTC	CASISTGVIYEQYF
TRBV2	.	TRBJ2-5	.	TGTGCCAGCAGTGAACTACCCCGCGAGACCCAGTACTTC	CASSELPRETQYF
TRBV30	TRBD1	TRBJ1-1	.	TGTGCCTGGAGCGCCCAGGGGGACACTGAAGCTTTCTTT	CAWSAQGDTEAFF
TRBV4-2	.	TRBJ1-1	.	TGTGCCAGCAGCCAAGGACAGGTCTCAGGCCCGAACACTGAAGCTTTCTTT	CASSQGQVSGPNTEAFF
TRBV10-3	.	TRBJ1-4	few	TGTGCCATCAGTGAGTCGTGGTACAGGGACGACGAAAAACTGTTTTTT	CAISESWYRDDEKLFF
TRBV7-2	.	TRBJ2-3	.	TGTGCCAGCAGCCCAGGGTCCGGGACAGATACGCAGTATTTT	CASSPGSGTDTQYF
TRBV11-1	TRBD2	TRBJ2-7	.	TGTGCCAGCAGCAAGCGGGAGGGCCGGTACGAGCAGTACTTC	CASSKREGRYEQYF
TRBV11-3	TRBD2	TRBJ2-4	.	TGTGCCAGCAGCATTAGCGGGGTAGACATTCAGTACTTC	CASSISGVDIQYF
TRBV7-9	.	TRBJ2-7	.	TGTTCCAGCAGCTTATTTACAGCCGCTTACGAGCAGTACTTC	CSSSLFTAAYEQYF
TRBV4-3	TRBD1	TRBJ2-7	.	TGCGCCAGCAGCCTTTCCGGGACAGGGAACTACGAGCAGTGCTTC	CASSLSGTGNYEQCF
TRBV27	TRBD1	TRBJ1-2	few	TGTGCCAGCTCCCGGACAGGGAGTAGCTATGGCTACACCTTC	CASSRTGSSYGYTF
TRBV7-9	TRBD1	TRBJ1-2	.	TGTGCCAGCAGCCCTGGACAGGGGGGGAATAGAAACTATGGCTACACCTTC	CASSPGQGGNRNYGYTF
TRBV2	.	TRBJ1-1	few	TGTGCCAGCAGTGTTACATCGCTTGGGCTGGGCACTGAAGCTTTCTTT	CASSVTSLGLGTEAFF
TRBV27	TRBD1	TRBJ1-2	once	TGTGCCAGCAGTCCGACAGGGGGCGGGAATGGCTACACCTTC	CASSPTGGGNGYTF
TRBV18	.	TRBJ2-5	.	TGTGCCAGCTCACCCACTCTAGCTGGTTTGGAGACCCAGTACTTC	CASSPTLAGLETQYF
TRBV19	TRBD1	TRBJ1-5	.	TGTGCCAGTAGTATTACGGCCGGACAGGGAATTAATCAGCCCCAGCATTTT	CASSITAGQGINQPQHF
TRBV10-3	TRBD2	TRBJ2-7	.	TGTGCCATCAGACAAGCGGGAGGGTCCCAAACGCACCTCTCCTACGAGCAGTACTTC	CAIRQAGGSQTHLSYEQYF
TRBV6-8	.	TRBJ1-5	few	TGTGCCAGCAGTAAAGACAACAATCAGCCCCAGCATTTT	CASSKDNNQPQHF
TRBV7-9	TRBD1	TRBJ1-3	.	TGTGCCAGCAGCCCCGGAGGACAGGGCAGCGGAAACACCATATATTTT	CASSPGGQGSGNTIYF
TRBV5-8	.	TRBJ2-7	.	TGTGCCAGCAGCTTTTCACAGGTCATTTACGAGCAGTACTTC	CASSFSQVIYEQYF
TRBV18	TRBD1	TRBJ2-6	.	TGTGCCAGCTCACCGACAGGGAAAGAAGGGTCTGGGGCCAACGTCCTGACTTTC	CASSPTGKEGSGANVLTF
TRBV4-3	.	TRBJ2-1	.	TGCGCCAGCAGCCAAGATCGGACCAGGGGTTTCTTAAATGAGCAGTTCTTC	CASSQDRTRGFLNEQFF
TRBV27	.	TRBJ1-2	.	TGTGCCAGCAGTTTTCGTGGGGCTGGCTACACCTTC	CASSFRGAGYTF
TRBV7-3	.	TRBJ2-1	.	TGTGCCAGCAGCTTAATCTCAGGGATGGGTAACAATGAGCAGTTCTTC	CASSLISGMGNNEQFF
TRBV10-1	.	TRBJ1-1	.	TGCGCCAGCAGCCGGACTAGTGTCGGGGTCCCTGAAGCTTTCTTT	CASSRTSVGVPEAFF
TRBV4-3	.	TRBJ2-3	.	TGCGCCAGCAGCCAAGCACAGGGTTACACAGATACGCAGTATTTT	CASSQAQGYTDTQYF
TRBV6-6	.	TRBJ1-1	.	TGTGCCAGCAGCCCCGGGAGTCGAAACACTGAAGCTTTCTTT	CASSPGSRNTEAFF
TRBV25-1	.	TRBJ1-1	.	TGTGCCAGCATCCCGCAGGGGAGAGGCCCTGAAGCTTTCTTT	CASIPQGRGPEAFF